The 28 T cell receptor beta chains below all came from one sample that was sequenced in a study of CD8+ T cells in alopecia areata. RNA, once extracted, was reverse transcribed into cDNA for use as the sequencing template. The data were produced by immunoSEQ multiplex PCR, yet TCRdb's version contains in-frame clones alone and is incomplete. The sample has some 180,000 clones; about 51% are singletons. Treatment of the sample: oral pan-JAK inhibitor, 5-10 mg twice daily. The source was CD8+ T cells sorted from blood, collected around week 54, from a patient treated with tofacitinib. All receptors come from a human donor with alopecia areata.

This chain joins TRBV6-5 and TRBJ2-6, with D perhaps matching TRBD2 (5 bases). V gave up 1 base and J gave up 2 bases, with 9 bases separating them. Germline CDR1 and CDR2: MNHEY and SVGAGI. The CDR3 sequence is 16 residues long. The CDR3 spells CASSYYGEAGANVLTF. The CDR3 DNA sequence: TGTGCCAGCAGTTACTACGGGGAAGCTGGGGCCAACGTCCTGACTTTC.

This clone was recorded a few times. The rearrangement links TRBV27 to TRBJ1-1; D is perhaps TRBD1 (5 bases). V was pared by 7 bases and J by 10 bases, with 13 bases between. The CDR3 runs 11 residues. Per germline, CDR1 MNHEY and CDR2 SMNVEV (reference sequence). The CDR3 DNA is TGTGCCAGCAAAACGGGGGATCGAGCTTTCTTT. This sequence encodes CASKTGDRAFF.

This chain connects TRBV27 to TRBJ1-5; 8 bases are a match to TRBD1. CDR3 size: 13 residues. Germline CDR1 reads MNHEY; CDR2 reads SMNVEV (reference sequence). The ends lost 6 bases at V and 2 bases at J; junction bases unmatched: 0. The chain's CDR3 is CASRGQGNQPQHF. In DNA, the CDR3 is TGTGCCAGCAGGGGACAGGGCAATCAGCCCCAGCATTTT.

The J gene is TRBJ1-5, the V gene TRBV5-1; no clear D. V lost 1 base to trimming and J lost 6 bases, with 11 bases between them. The CDR3 consists of 14 residues. The germline CDR1 and CDR2 sequences are SGHRS and YFSETQ. This CDR3 is CASSLRSEGQPQHF. Here the CDR3 DNA reads TGCGCCAGCAGCTTGAGGTCAGAAGGTCAGCCCCAGCATTTT.

A single count supports this clone. The chain employs TRBV9 and TRBJ2-7, with D perhaps TRBD1 (7 bases). V was cut by 4 bases and J by 5 bases, with 25 bases left in between. CDR3 length equals 17 residues. Germline CDR1 reads SGDLS; CDR2 reads YYNGEE. CDR3 protein: CASSPAGTDPLIDEQYF. The CDR3 bases are TGTGCCAGCAGCCCTGCGGGGACAGACCCTTTAATCGACGAGCAGTACTTC.

This clone was detected only a few times. This sequence joins TRBV6-5 and TRBJ2-7; D is possibly TRBD1 or TRBD2 (6 bases each). The CDR3 totals 14 residues. V was cut by 4 bases and J by 2 bases, with 12 bases left in between. The germline CDR1 and CDR2 sequences are MNHEY and SVGAGI. CDR3 residues: CASSLRDTPYEQYF. In DNA, the CDR3 is TGTGCCAGCAGTTTGCGGGACACACCCTACGAGCAGTACTTC.

This clone has just a few counts. The genes are TRBV29-1 and TRBJ2-7; D may be TRBD1 (5 bases). Trimming shortened V by 4 bases and J by 0 bases, and 10 bases separated the two germline ends. The CDR3 has 13 residues. Germline assignment: CDR1 SQVTM and CDR2 ANQGSEA. As DNA, the CDR3 is TGCAGCGTTGGAACAGGAGACTCCTACGAGCAGTACTTC. Amino acid sequence: CSVGTGDSYEQYF.

To note about this clone: A much bigger clone sits one base away, suggesting this may be a read error. This chain links TRBV6-1 with TRBJ2-2; 8 nucleotides agree with TRBD2. This CDR3 comprises 14 residues. The V and J ends lost 3 bases and 3 bases, in that order; junction bases with no gene match: 0. CDR1 is MNHNS, CDR2 SASEGT, per germline. The CDR3 here is CASSDGGDTGELFF. The CDR3 DNA sequence: TGTGCCAGCAGTGACGGGGGGGACACCGGGGAGCTGTTTTTT.

The chain recombines TRBV29-1 with TRBJ2-7; 9 bases agree with TRBD1. Germline CDR1 reads SQVTM; CDR2 reads ANQGSEA. The CDR3 spans 12 residues. Trimming at V came to 7 bases and at J to 4 bases, leaving 5 bases not matched to a gene. In nucleotides, the CDR3 is TGCAGCGCACAGGGGGCTGCGTACGAGCAGTACTTC. It specifies CSAQGAAYEQYF.

J is TRBJ1-2 and V is TRBV23-1; D is perhaps TRBD1 (5 bases). TRBV23-1 is marked as an open reading frame, function uncertain. The CDR3 runs to 15 residues. V was clipped by 7 bases and J by 5 bases, with 20 bases between them. CDR3 DNA sequence: TGCGCCAGCACCCATCGGGGCCAGGGTCATTATGGCTACACCTTC. It codes for CASTHRGQGHYGYTF.

This clone was seen only a few times. The rearrangement joins TRBV29-1 to TRBJ1-1; D remains unclear. The ends were cut back, 5 bases at V and 0 bases at J, with 10 bases in the middle. The CDR3 covers 13 residues. CDR1 and CDR2 (germline): SQVTM, ANQGSEA. Here the CDR3 reads CSVLAEMNTEAFF. CDR3 nucleotides: TGCAGCGTTTTAGCGGAGATGAACACTGAAGCTTTCTTT.

This sequence joins TRBV7-8 and TRBJ1-1; a weak D match, TRBD1 (6 bases). The V and J ends lost 1 base and 3 bases respectively, with 12 bases between them. Germline V gene data show CDR1 as SGHVS and CDR2 as FQNEAQ. CDR3 length: 15 amino acids. CDR3: CASSLEQGRYTEAFF. CDR3 in DNA: TGTGCCAGCAGCTTAGAACAGGGCAGATACACTGAAGCTTTCTTT.

This clone occurred once. The chain recombines TRBV11-2 with TRBJ1-4; the D is unclear. The CDR3 extends over 16 amino acids. Germline CDR1 and CDR2: SGHAT and FQNNGV. Trimming shortened V by 1 base and J by 3 bases, and 12 bases separated the two germline ends. The CDR3 region is CASSLVPPQPNEKLFF. The CDR3, as DNA: TGTGCCAGCAGCTTAGTCCCGCCACAGCCTAATGAAAAACTGTTTTTT.

V gene TRBV15 combines with J gene TRBJ2-7, with 9 bases aligning to TRBD1. Germline V gene sequence: CDR1 LNHNV, CDR2 YYDKDF (reference sequence). The CDR3 has 14 amino acids. J was trimmed by 7 bases and V by 6 bases; bases with no gene match: 10. CDR3 loop: CATSFGTGSTEQYF. DNA of the CDR3: TGTGCCACCAGTTTCGGGACAGGGTCCACTGAGCAGTACTTC.

The CDR3 DNA sequence: TGTGCCAGCAGTTACGCCGACGGTTGGCCCCAGCATTTT. It yields the protein CASSYADGWPQHF. This chain links TRBV6-5 with TRBJ1-5, with D unresolved. Germline CDR1 MNHEY, CDR2 SVGAGI. The CDR3 is 13 amino acids. With 2 bases removed from V and 9 bases from J, the gap between germline ends came to 11 bases.

This clone was counted many times. The chain uses TRBV7-9 and TRBJ1-4; 8 bases line up with TRBD1. There are 15 residues in the CDR3. Germline V gene lookup returns CDR1 SEHNR and CDR2 FQNEAQ (reference sequence). V trimming: 3 bases; J trimming: 3 bases; junction bases outside the gene matches: 3. Here the CDR3 reads CASSFTQGANEKLFF. CDR3 nucleotide sequence: TGTGCCAGCAGCTTCACACAGGGGGCTAATGAAAAACTGTTTTTT. The full variable domain, with the rest looked up from reference TRBV7-9 and TRBJ1-4, is DTGVSQNPRHKITKRGQNVTFRCDPISEHNRLYWYRQTLGQGPEFLTYFQNEAQLEKSRLLSDRFSAERPKGSFSTLEIQRTEQGDSAMYLCASSFTQGANEKLFFGSGTQLSVL.

CDR3 residues: CAWSVREAGAYNEQFF. The CDR3 region has the DNA TGTGCCTGGAGTGTACGGGAAGCGGGGGCCTACAATGAGCAGTTCTTC. The V call is TRBV30, the J call TRBJ2-1, with TRBD2 identical over 8 bases. CDR1 and CDR2 (germline): GTSNPN, SVGIG (reference sequence). Trimming removed 0 bases from V and 2 bases from J; junction bases left unmatched: 6. The CDR3 contains 16 residues. The full variable domain, in which reference TRBV30 and TRBJ2-1 provide the parts outside the CDR3, is SQTIHQWPATLVQPVGSPLSLECTVEGTSNPNLYWYRQAAGRGLQLLFYSVGIGQISSEVPQNLSASRPQDRQFILSSKKLLLSDSGFYLCAWSVREAGAYNEQFFGPGTRLTVL.

This clone has just a few counts. CDR3 sequence reads: CASSYTDRLPYEQYF. Here the CDR3 DNA reads TGTGCCAGCAGTTACACGGACAGGCTCCCCTACGAGCAGTACTTC. The rearrangement joins TRBV6-5 to TRBJ2-7, with 7 bases identical to TRBD1. Germline lookup yields CDR1 MNHEY and CDR2 SVGAGI. The V and J ends lost 2 bases and 2 bases, in that order; junction bases with no gene match: 6. The CDR3 length is 15 residues.

This chain joins TRBV6-5 and TRBJ1-5, with no clear D. The CDR3 sequence is 14 residues long. With 0 bases removed from V and 6 bases from J, the gap between germline ends came to 9 bases. Looked up from germline, CDR1 is MNHEY and CDR2 is SVGAGI. CDR3 sequence (DNA): TGTGCCAGCAGTTACTCGGGGTCGGGTCAGCCCCAGCATTTT. It specifies CASSYSGSGQPQHF.

V and J are TRBV7-9 and TRBJ2-7; no clear D. V dropped 5 bases and J dropped 3 bases, with 5 bases sitting between them. The CDR3 is 11 amino acids. Germline lookup yields CDR1 SEHNR and CDR2 FQNEAQ (reference sequence). The CDR3 sequence is CASSPIYEQYF. CDR3 DNA: TGTGCCAGCAGCCCTATCTACGAGCAGTACTTC.

This clone has a single count. The V and J genes are TRBV7-3 and TRBJ1-6, with D possibly TRBD1 on 6 matching bases. The CDR3 is made up of 13 amino acids. Per germline, CDR1 SGHTA and CDR2 FQGTGA. The V and J ends lost 6 bases and 9 bases respectively, with 12 bases between them. The CDR3 sequence is CASSYRDGSPLHF. The CDR3, as DNA: TGTGCCAGCAGTTACAGGGATGGTTCACCCCTCCACTTT.

The CDR3 DNA reads as TGTGCCAGCAGCCAGGACCCTTCCGGGTTCGGGACAGATACGCAGTATTTT. Amino acids: CASSQDPSGFGTDTQYF. V gene TRBV4-2 combines with J gene TRBJ2-3; D is uncertain. The V gene's germline CDR1 is LGHNA and CDR2 YNFKEQ. The CDR3 has 17 residues. Trimming cost V 3 bases and J 3 bases, with 19 bases left between them.

The chain carries TRBV6-5 and TRBJ1-2; 8 bases are shared with TRBD1. The J segment lost 4 bases and the V segment lost 7 bases, leaving 5 bases of the junction unmatched. The CDR3 has 13 amino acids. The germline gives CDR1 MNHEY, CDR2 SVGAGI. In nucleotides, the CDR3 is TGTGCCAGCACCAGGGGGCATCTCTATGGCTACACCTTC. The encoded protein is CASTRGHLYGYTF.

This chain uses TRBV27 with TRBJ2-1; weak D call: TRBD1 (6 bases). Between the trimmed V and J ends, which lost 8 bases and 4 bases, there was a span of 15 bases. CDR1 is MNHEY, CDR2 SMNVEV, per germline (reference sequence). This CDR3 region has 14 residues. The CDR3 DNA is TGTGCCAGCGCGGACAGCGACTATTACAATGAGCAGTTCTTC. The encoded protein is CASADSDYYNEQFF.

This clone showed up just a few times. The chain uses TRBV30 and TRBJ2-3; a possible D gene is TRBD2 (5 bases). With 0 bases removed from V and 1 base from J, the gap between germline ends came to 8 bases. Per the germline V gene, CDR1 is GTSNPN and CDR2 is SVGIG (reference sequence). This CDR3 spans 14 amino acids. Here the CDR3 reads CAWSVLGRTDTQYF. In DNA form, the CDR3 reads TGTGCCTGGAGTGTACTAGGGCGCACAGATACGCAGTATTTT.

This sequence joins TRBV5-6 and TRBJ1-1; TRBD1 matches at 7 bases. The CDR3 covers 14 residues. The trim removed 3 bases at V and 1 base at J, leaving 3 bases unmatched. The germline gives CDR1 SGHDT, CDR2 YYEEEE. The CDR3 protein is CASSWDRQNTEAFF. The DNA of the CDR3 is TGTGCCAGCAGCTGGGACAGACAGAACACTGAAGCTTTCTTT.

This chain joins TRBV7-8 and TRBJ2-2; TRBD2 matches 8 bases. Germline V gene data show CDR1 as SGHVS and CDR2 as FQNEAQ. The CDR3 runs to 14 residues. V was clipped by 4 bases and J by 5 bases; unmatched bases: 3. The CDR3 protein is CASSSVAGTGELFF. The CDR3 region has the DNA TGTGCCAGCAGCTCAGTAGCGGGAACCGGGGAGCTGTTTTTT. Together with reference TRBV7-8 and TRBJ2-2, the CDR3 gives the full variable domain: GAGVSQSPRYKVAKRGQDVALRCDPISGHVSLFWYQQALGQGPEFLTYFQNEAQLDKSGLPSDRFFAERPEGSVSTLKIQRTQQEDSAVYLCASSSVAGTGELFFGEGSRLTVL.

This rearrangement joins TRBV30 to TRBJ2-7, with D unclear. Trimming stripped 0 bases from V and 10 bases from J, with 10 bases between. The CDR3 sequence is 11 residues long. Germline CDR1 and CDR2: GTSNPN and SVGIG (reference sequence). CDR3 protein: CAWSVGPDQYF. In DNA form, the CDR3 reads TGTGCCTGGAGTGTAGGGCCTGACCAGTACTTC.